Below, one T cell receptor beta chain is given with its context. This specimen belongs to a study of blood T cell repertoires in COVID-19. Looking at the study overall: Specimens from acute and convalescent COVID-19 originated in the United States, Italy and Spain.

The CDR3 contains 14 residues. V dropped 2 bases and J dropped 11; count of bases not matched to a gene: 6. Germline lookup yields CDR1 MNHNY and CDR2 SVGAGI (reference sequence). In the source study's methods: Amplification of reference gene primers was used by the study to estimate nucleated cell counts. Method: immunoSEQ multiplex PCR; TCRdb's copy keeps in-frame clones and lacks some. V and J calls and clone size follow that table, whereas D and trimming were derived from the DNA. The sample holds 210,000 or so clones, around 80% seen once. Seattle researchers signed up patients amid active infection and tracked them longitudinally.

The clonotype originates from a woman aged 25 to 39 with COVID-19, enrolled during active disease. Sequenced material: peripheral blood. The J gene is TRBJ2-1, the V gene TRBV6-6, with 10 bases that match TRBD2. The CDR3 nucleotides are TGTGCCAGCAGTTACGGGACTAGCGAACCACAGCAGTTCTTC. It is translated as CASSYGTSEPQQFF.